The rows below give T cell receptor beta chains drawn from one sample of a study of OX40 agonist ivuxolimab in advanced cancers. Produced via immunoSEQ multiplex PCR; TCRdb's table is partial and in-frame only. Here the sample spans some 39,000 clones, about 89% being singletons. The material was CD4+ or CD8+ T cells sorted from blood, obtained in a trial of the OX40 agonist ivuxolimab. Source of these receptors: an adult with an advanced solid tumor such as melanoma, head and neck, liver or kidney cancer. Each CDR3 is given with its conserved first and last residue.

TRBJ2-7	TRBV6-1	CASSRDRGTYEQYF
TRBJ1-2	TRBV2	CASSPGTSGYGYTF
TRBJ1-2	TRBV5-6	CASSFARISGYTF
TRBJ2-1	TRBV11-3	CASSLELAGGFNEQFF
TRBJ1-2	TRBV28	CASSNPGGYTF
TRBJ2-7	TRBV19	CASSMGPGPYEQYF
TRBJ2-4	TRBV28	CASSLRIVVAKNIQYF
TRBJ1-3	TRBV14	CASTLGRNSGNTIYF
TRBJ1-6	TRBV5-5	CASSLTVTVSSPLHF
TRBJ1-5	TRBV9	CASSGSGDQPQHF
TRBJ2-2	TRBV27	CASSLSNFPGELFF
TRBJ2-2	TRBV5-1	CASSFDRGGTGELFF
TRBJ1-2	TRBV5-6	CASSLDRAHGYTF
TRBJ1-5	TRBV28	CASTGQGWGSNQPQHF
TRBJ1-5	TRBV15	CATSSSRGGPQHF
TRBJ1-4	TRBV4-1	CASSQGGGATNEKLFF
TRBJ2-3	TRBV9	CASSEGGLADTQYF
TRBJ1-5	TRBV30	CAWSVGVDQPQHF
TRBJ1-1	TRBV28	CASSYWTGGNTEAFF
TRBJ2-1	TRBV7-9	CASSLLGNSYNEQFF
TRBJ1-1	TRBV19	CASSKGVGGAYTEAFF
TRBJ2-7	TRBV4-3	CASSPESGWASYEQYF
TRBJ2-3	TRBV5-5	CASSRWPREVTQYF